Below are 9 T cell receptor beta chains sequenced from a single sample in a study of blood T cell repertoires in COVID-19. Assay: immunoSEQ multiplex PCR; the TCRdb copy retains only in-frame clones and omits some. The data show almost 350,000 clones, with roughly nine tenths seen just once and over 3.5% held by the top ten. The specimen was peripheral blood. The receptor source for this set is a woman aged 60-75 years with COVID-19, enrolled during active disease.

The V call is TRBV7-2, the J call TRBJ2-3; D ambiguous. Germline CDR1 and CDR2: SGHTA and FQGNSA. CDR3 length: 12 amino acids. Trimming removed 5 bases from V and 4 bases from J, with 7 bases in between. This CDR3 is CASSLYSDTQYF. CDR3 in DNA: TGTGCCAGCAGCCTATACTCAGATACGCAGTATTTT.

The chain carries TRBV9 and TRBJ1-2, with D maybe TRBD1 (5 bases). This CDR3 spans 14 amino acids. V shed 3 bases and J shed 8 bases, with 17 bases lying between them. Germline V gene lookup returns CDR1 SGDLS and CDR2 YYNGEE. The CDR3 spells CASSEGLNGGGYTF. CDR3 nucleotides: TGTGCCAGCAGCGAAGGTCTCAACGGGGGAGGCTACACCTTC.

The chain combines TRBV6-5 with TRBJ1-1; D uncertain. This CDR3 contains 13 residues. Germline assignment: CDR1 MNHEY and CDR2 SVGAGI. V was cut by 6 bases and J by 2 bases, with 10 bases left in between. CDR3 region: CASRPTRNTEAFF. The CDR3 DNA follows: TGTGCCAGCAGACCGACACGCAACACTGAAGCTTTCTTT.

V gene TRBV10-3 combines with J gene TRBJ1-3; D perhaps matches TRBD1 (5 bases). The germline CDR1 and CDR2 sequences are ENHRY and SYGVKD. The ends were cut back, 6 bases at V and 4 bases at J, with 22 bases in the middle. The CDR3 is made up of 17 amino acids. CDR3 DNA: TGTGCCATCAGCCGCTGGGGCGCCGACCTTACCGGAAACACCATATATTTT. Protein sequence: CAISRWGADLTGNTIYF.

The V and J genes are TRBV5-1 and TRBJ2-3; 11 bases agree with TRBD2. Germline trimming cut 3 bases from V and 4 bases from J; bases unmatched to any gene: 7. The germline V gene has CDR1 SGHRS and CDR2 YFSETQ. The CDR3 is 16 amino acids. This chain's CDR3 is CASSYLAGGPSDTQYF. The CDR3 DNA reads TGCGCCAGCAGCTACTTAGCGGGGGGGCCGTCAGATACGCAGTATTTT.

The chain recombines TRBV7-9 with TRBJ2-1; 8 bases are shared with TRBD2. The germline V gene has CDR1 SEHNR and CDR2 FQNEAQ (reference sequence). This CDR3 contains 18 residues. Trimming cost V 5 bases and J 0 bases; bases outside gene matches: 12. Here the CDR3 DNA reads TGTGCCAGCAGCGGAATAACCGTAGCGGGAAGCTCCTACAATGAGCAGTTCTTC. Encoded protein: CASSGITVAGSSYNEQFF.

Concerning this clone: Additional DNA sequences in this sample encode the identical CDR3. The V and J genes are TRBV12-3 or TRBV12-4 and TRBJ1-6; D is unresolved. The ends were cut back, 1 base at V and 7 bases at J, with 5 bases in the middle. There are 13 residues in the CDR3. CDR3 DNA sequence: TGTGCCAGCAGTTTAGGAGGAAATTCACCCCTCCACTTT. This translates into CASSLGGNSPLHF.

This clone was recorded only once. The V gene is TRBV19, the J gene TRBJ2-2; D is unresolved. Germline CDR1 is LNHDA and CDR2 is SQIVND (reference sequence). The CDR3 spans 14 residues. V lost 3 bases and J 6 bases, leaving 11 bases between the germline ends. The CDR3 loop reads CASSILSGAGELFF. CDR3 coding DNA: TGTGCCAGTAGTATTTTATCTGGAGCCGGGGAGCTGTTTTTT.

This chain uses TRBV5-6 with TRBJ2-1; weak D call: TRBD2 (6 bases). CDR3 size: 13 residues. Between the trimmed V and J ends, which lost 0 bases and 6 bases, there was a span of 7 bases. Germline CDR1 and CDR2: SGHDT and YYEEEE. The CDR3 region has the DNA TGTGCCAGCAGCTTGGCCGGGGGCAATGAGCAGTTCTTC. It translates to CASSLAGGNEQFF.